A single sample gave rise to the 23 T cell receptor beta chains below, sequenced in a study of T cell responses to AZD1222 COVID-19 vaccine. Method: immunoSEQ multiplex PCR; TCRdb's copy keeps in-frame clones and lacks some. Of approximately 90,000 clones in the sample, roughly 89% were seen once. The sequencing used peripheral blood, collected on day 0 of AZD1222 vaccination. The receptors were gathered from an adult in good health.

This chain joins TRBV7-2 and TRBJ2-7; TRBD1 matches at 7 bases. In germline, CDR1 is SGHTA, CDR2 FQGNSA. Germline trimming cut 2 bases from V and 5 bases from J; bases unmatched to any gene: 6. The CDR3 sequence is 14 residues long. DNA for the CDR3: TGTGCCAGCAGCTTAATGGTACAGGGGAACGAGCAGTACTTC. It encodes CASSLMVQGNEQYF.

The V and J genes are TRBV19 and TRBJ2-6; D perhaps matches TRBD1 (6 bases). The germline V and J ends were trimmed by 4 bases and 2 bases, with 12 bases remaining between them. Germline values: CDR1 LNHDA, CDR2 SQIVND (reference sequence). There are 16 residues in the CDR3. In DNA, the CDR3 is TGTGCCAGTAGTACCGGACAGACCACTGGGGCCAACGTCCTGACTTTC. This gives the protein CASSTGQTTGANVLTF.

This chain connects TRBV12-5 to TRBJ1-1; D may be TRBD1 (5 bases). The CDR3 consists of 12 residues. Trimming removed 7 bases at V and 5 bases at J, with 11 bases between. Germline CDR1 is LGHNT and CDR2 is FRNRAP. The CDR3 region is CASALSGTEAFF. CDR3 coding DNA: TGTGCTAGTGCCCTTTCAGGGACTGAAGCTTTCTTT.

The rearrangement links TRBV9 to TRBJ1-2; D is ambiguous. The germline V gene encodes CDR1 SGDLS and CDR2 YYNGEE. The CDR3 is made up of 12 amino acids. Trimming pared 0 bases from V and 4 bases from J, leaving 4 bases between. This CDR3 is CASSVGGYGYTF. CDR3 nucleotide sequence: TGTGCCAGCAGCGTAGGCGGCTATGGCTACACCTTC.

Points on this clone: The limits of the CDR3 on the DNA are not certain, so only TCRdb's listed CDR3 is given. V usage is TRBV19 and J usage is TRBJ1-3. Germline V lookup: CDR1 LNHDA, CDR2 SQIVND (reference sequence). The CDR3 spans 16 residues, counting both ends. The CDR3 loop reads CASSILRASSGNTIYF.

V is TRBV27 and J is TRBJ1-5, with a possible D match to TRBD1 (6 bases). CDR1 is MNHEY, CDR2 SMNVEV, per germline (reference sequence). The germline V and J ends were trimmed by 6 bases and 3 bases, with 12 bases remaining between them. The CDR3 sequence is 14 residues long. The CDR3 coding sequence is TGTGCCAGCAGCCTCCACAGGGACAATCAGCCCCAGCATTTT. Translated: CASSLHRDNQPQHF.

This chain links TRBV19 with TRBJ1-1; D gene uncertain. V shed 7 bases and J shed 0 bases, with 9 bases lying between them. Germline V gene sequence: CDR1 LNHDA, CDR2 SQIVND (reference sequence). CDR3 length equals 13 residues. In nucleotides, the CDR3 is TGTGCCAGTAATAGGCGGCTGAACACTGAAGCTTTCTTT. Its translation is CASNRRLNTEAFF.

The chain recombines TRBV6-4 with TRBJ1-5; weak D call: TRBD1 (5 bases). Deletions cut 2 bases from V and 1 base from J, with 15 bases between. The CDR3 runs 17 residues. The V gene's germline CDR1 is MRHNA and CDR2 SNTAGT. CDR3 amino acids: CASSDHSLDKSNQPQHF. In DNA form, the CDR3 reads TGTGCCAGCAGTGACCACTCGCTGGACAAAAGCAATCAGCCCCAGCATTTT.

The V gene is TRBV2, the J gene TRBJ1-5, with no clear D. Trimming shortened V by 6 bases and J by 2 bases, and 8 bases separated the two germline ends. The CDR3 sequence is 13 residues long. The germline V gene has CDR1 SNHLY and CDR2 FYNNEI. The CDR3 here is CASRGGGNQPQHF. The CDR3 region has the DNA TGTGCCAGCAGGGGAGGAGGCAATCAGCCCCAGCATTTT.

The chain uses TRBV9 and TRBJ1-2; TRBD1 matches at 7 bases. The CDR3 sequence is 16 residues long. The ends lost 3 bases at V and 3 bases at J; junction bases unmatched: 11. Germline loops: CDR1 SGDLS, CDR2 YYNGEE. CDR3: CASSAQTGLAYYGYTF. The CDR3 DNA sequence: TGTGCCAGCAGCGCCCAGACAGGGTTGGCTTACTATGGCTACACCTTC.

The chain is built from TRBV14 and TRBJ2-2, with no clear D. The CDR3 has 13 amino acids. CDR1 SGHDN and CDR2 FVKESK come from the germline V gene. V lost 2 bases to trimming and J lost 1 base, with 2 bases between them. CDR3 coding DNA: TGTGCCAGCAGCCAACAGAACACCGGGGAGCTGTTTTTT. Translated: CASSQQNTGELFF.

The chain employs TRBV2 and TRBJ1-2, with 12 nucleotides matching TRBD1. With V trimmed by 4 bases and J by 7 bases, 19 bases remained unmatched. CDR3 length equals 19 residues. In germline, CDR1 is SNHLY, CDR2 FYNNEI. DNA for the CDR3: TGTGCCAGCAGTGCCGGGTTTGGGACAGGGGGCGTCAGAGTCGGTGGCTACACCTTC. Residues: CASSAGFGTGGVRVGGYTF.

CDR3 loop: CASSLQGEQEKLFF. The CDR3 nucleotides are TGCGCCAGCAGCTTACAGGGAGAACAGGAAAAACTGTTTTTT. J is TRBJ1-4 and V is TRBV5-1, with a weak D call TRBD1 (6 bases). Trimming pared 2 bases from V and 8 bases from J, leaving 13 bases between. This CDR3 contains 14 residues. CDR1 SGHRS and CDR2 YFSETQ come from the germline V gene.

The chain is built from TRBV7-2 and TRBJ2-4; D is perhaps TRBD1 (6 bases). The V end was cut by 2 bases, the J end by 2 bases, with 13 bases between. Germline V lookup: CDR1 SGHTA, CDR2 FQGNSA. This CDR3 spans 16 amino acids. DNA of the CDR3: TGTGCCAGCAGCTTAACAGGGAGAGGCTCCAAAAACATTCAGTACTTC. This translates into CASSLTGRGSKNIQYF.

V and J are TRBV19 and TRBJ1-6; 7 positions agree with TRBD1. Germline V CDR1 and CDR2: LNHDA, SQIVND (reference sequence). The CDR3 spans 14 residues. With 5 bases clipped from V and 7 bases from J, the junction kept 5 bases outside the gene matches. The CDR3 loop reads CASSAWDRNSPLHF. The DNA for the CDR3 is TGTGCCAGTAGTGCCTGGGACAGAAATTCACCCCTCCACTTT.

The sample holds one count of this clone. The V and J genes are TRBV5-1 and TRBJ1-6; 7 nucleotides match TRBD1. This CDR3 region has 14 residues. Trimming at V came to 4 bases and at J to 4 bases, leaving 2 bases not matched to a gene. The germline V gene encodes CDR1 SGHRS and CDR2 YFSETQ. The CDR3 loop reads CASSADRYNSPLHF. The DNA of the CDR3 is TGCGCCAGCAGCGCGGACAGGTATAATTCACCCCTCCACTTT.

The chain is built from TRBV20-1 and TRBJ1-1; the D gene is possibly TRBD1 (5 bases). The CDR3 is 15 residues long. V gave up 3 bases and J gave up 1 base, with 15 bases separating them. The V gene's germline CDR1 is DFQATT and CDR2 SNEGSKA (reference sequence). The CDR3 nucleotides are TGCAGTGCTAGTTTACCGGGACGGAAGAACACTGAAGCTTTCTTT. Its translation: CSASLPGRKNTEAFF.

Worth noting for this clone: At one end the junction does not follow the germline gene, possibly because of a read error. The CDR3 DNA follows: TGTGCCAGCAGGTTAGGCGTAGGGTTACAGTTTCCTAATTCACCCCTCCACTTT. Encoded protein: CASRLGVGLQFPNSPLHF. The V and J genes are TRBV11-2 and TRBJ1-6, with D hard to call. The CDR3 extends over 18 amino acids. Germline CDR1 SGHAT, CDR2 FQNNGV.

The rearrangement links TRBV27 to TRBJ1-1; tentative D call: TRBD1 (5 bases). The germline V gene encodes CDR1 MNHEY and CDR2 SMNVEV (reference sequence). The CDR3 runs to 13 residues. Trimming shortened V by 3 bases and J by 4 bases, and 9 bases separated the two germline ends. CDR3 sequence: CASSLGHLTEAFF. In DNA form, the CDR3 reads TGTGCCAGCAGTTTGGGGCACCTCACTGAAGCTTTCTTT.

V and J are TRBV11-1 and TRBJ2-2; a weak D match, TRBD2 (6 bases). Germline loops: CDR1 SGHAT, CDR2 FQDESV (reference sequence). With 1 base removed from V and 1 base from J, the gap between germline ends came to 10 bases. The CDR3 is made up of 16 amino acids. CDR3 protein: CASSLDGEVNTGELFF. DNA for the CDR3: TGTGCCAGCAGCTTAGATGGGGAGGTGAACACCGGGGAGCTGTTTTTT.

The chain couples TRBV6-2 or TRBV6-3 to TRBJ1-1, with 7 bases identical to TRBD1. CDR3 size: 15 residues. Unmatched junction bases numbered 5, after V lost 0 bases and J lost 4 bases. Germline CDR1 and CDR2: MNHEY and SVGEGT. The CDR3 DNA reads as TGTGCCAGCAGTTACTCGGGCAGGGGGGTCACTGAAGCTTTCTTT. Translating it yields CASSYSGRGVTEAFF.

The chain carries TRBV5-4 and TRBJ1-2, with 7 bases fitting TRBD1. This CDR3 has 17 amino acids. CDR1 and CDR2 (germline): SGHNT, YYREEE (reference sequence). Losses at the gene ends were 0 bases for V and 2 bases for J; bases not matched to a gene: 10. The DNA of the CDR3 is TGTGCCAGCAGCTTGGCGCTGACCGGGACAGCAAACTATGGCTACACCTTC. Its translation is CASSLALTGTANYGYTF.

The rearrangement links TRBV19 to TRBJ1-5; TRBD1 is a possible D gene (6 bases). From germline, CDR1 is LNHDA and CDR2 SQIVND (reference sequence). This CDR3 is 17 amino acids long. The V and J ends lost 0 bases and 4 bases respectively, with 16 bases between them. The CDR3 here is CASSIDHQDRINQPQHF. The CDR3, as DNA: TGTGCCAGTAGTATAGATCATCAGGACAGAATAAATCAGCCCCAGCATTTT.